The 16 T cell receptor beta chains given below trace back to one sample, sequenced in a study of T cell responses to AZD1222 COVID-19 vaccine. Sequenced by immunoSEQ multiplex PCR; TCRdb stores in-frame clones only, minus some. The sample holds about 140,000 clones, about 92% seen once. Sequencing used peripheral blood, obtained 28 days after the second AZD1222 dose. These receptors were obtained from an adult who received the AZD1222 COVID-19 vaccine.

A single count supports this clone. The J gene is TRBJ2-7, the V gene TRBV19, with D tentatively TRBD2 (5 bases). This CDR3 has 19 amino acids. Germline-derived CDR1 and CDR2 are LNHDA and SQIVND (reference sequence). V was cut by 6 bases and J by 3 bases, with 30 bases left in between. CDR3 nucleotides: TGTGCCAGTAGGTGGAAGGGCTGGAAGTTAGCGTTTCCGAGCTACGAGCAGTACTTC. It translates to CASRWKGWKLAFPSYEQYF.

The chain couples TRBV9 to TRBJ1-6, with a tentative D call TRBD1 (5 bases). Germline lookup yields CDR1 SGDLS and CDR2 YYNGEE. The CDR3 is made up of 14 amino acids. Trimming left V 0 bases short and J 10 bases short, with 11 bases between. CDR3 nucleotides: TGTGCCAGCAGCGTAGCCGGGGGACGGTCACCCCTCCACTTT. It specifies CASSVAGGRSPLHF. Full variable domain (remainder filled in from reference TRBV9 and TRBJ1-6): DSGVTQTPKHLITATGQRVTLRCSPRSGDLSVYWYQQSLDQGLQFLIQYYNGEERAKGNILERFSAQQFPDLHSELNLSSLELGDSALYFCASSVAGGRSPLHFGNGTRLTVT.

The chain carries TRBV28 and TRBJ1-6; TRBD1 agrees at 7 bases. Germline V gene lookup returns CDR1 MDHEN and CDR2 SYDVKM. V lost 5 bases, J lost 6 bases, and 4 bases stayed unmatched. The CDR3 sequence is 14 residues long. The DNA for the CDR3 is TGTGCCAGCAGTCCTCACAGGGGTAATTCACCCCTCCACTTT. Its translation is CASSPHRGNSPLHF.

The V call is TRBV19, the J call TRBJ1-4; D is possibly TRBD1 (6 bases). The CDR3 has 15 residues. Germline V lookup: CDR1 LNHDA, CDR2 SQIVND (reference sequence). V lost 3 bases and J lost 6, with 14 bases in between. DNA of the CDR3: TGTGCCAGTAGTATCACAGGGAGGCCTGATGAAAAACTGTTTTTT. This codes for CASSITGRPDEKLFF. The full variable domain, in which reference TRBV19 and TRBJ1-4 provide the parts outside the CDR3, is DGGITQSPKYLFRKEGQNVTLSCEQNLNHDAMYWYRQDPGQGLRLIYYSQIVNDFQKGDIAEGYSVSREKKESFPLTVTSAQKNPTAFYLCASSITGRPDEKLFFGSGTQLSVL.

This clone occurred once. The chain joins TRBV28 to TRBJ1-1, with D hard to call. CDR1 and CDR2 (germline): MDHEN, SYDVKM. V was cut by 6 bases and J by 7 bases, with 12 bases left in between. The CDR3 runs to 12 residues. In DNA, the CDR3 is TGTGCCAGCAGCCGAATAACAGATGAAGCTTTCTTT. Protein: CASSRITDEAFF.

This chain joins TRBV5-1 and TRBJ1-6; D call uncertain. Between the trimmed V and J ends, which lost 1 base and 8 bases, there was a span of 10 bases. In germline, CDR1 is SGHRS, CDR2 YFSETQ. CDR3 length equals 14 residues. CDR3 sequence reads: CASSLWGNDSPLHF. The CDR3 region has the DNA TGCGCCAGCAGCTTGTGGGGAAACGATTCACCCCTCCACTTT. The variable domain in full, completed from reference TRBV5-1 and TRBJ1-6, reads KAGVTQTPRYLIKTRGQQVTLSCSPISGHRSVSWYQQTPGQGLQFLFEYFSETQRNKGNFPGRFSGRQFSNSRSEMNVSTLELGDSALYLCASSLWGNDSPLHFGNGTRLTVT.

The chain combines TRBV27 with TRBJ1-6; TRBD1 matches 7 bases. This CDR3 has 16 residues. Germline assignment: CDR1 MNHEY and CDR2 SMNVEV (reference sequence). The V gene end was trimmed by 8 bases and the J gene end by 8 bases; junction bases not matched to a gene: 15. The CDR3 region is CASSLWTGLRDSPLHF. In nucleotides, the CDR3 is TGTGCCAGCTCCTTATGGACAGGCCTCAGGGATTCACCCCTCCACTTT.

Turning to this clone: This specimen includes other DNA sequences encoding the same CDR3. The gene calls are TRBV27 and TRBJ2-7; 10 bases line up with TRBD2. The CDR3 sequence is 15 residues long. Germline CDR1 MNHEY, CDR2 SMNVEV (reference sequence). V lost 5 bases and J lost 3; bases outside the gene matches: 7. The CDR3 nucleotides read TGTGCCAGCAGTCTAGCAGCGGGAGGGCGCTACGAGCAGTACTTC. Translated: CASSLAAGGRYEQYF.

The V call is TRBV28, the J call TRBJ2-5; TRBD2 matches at 7 bases. Germline trimming cut 6 bases from V and 7 bases from J; bases unmatched to any gene: 11. The germline V gene encodes CDR1 MDHEN and CDR2 SYDVKM. CDR3 length: 14 amino acids. The CDR3 region has the DNA TGTGCCAGCAGGTCCACGGGGGGACGGGTGACCCAGTACTTC. Residues: CASRSTGGRVTQYF.

The CDR3 bases are TGCGCCAGCAGCAGGACTCGCGGAGTCACAGATACGCAGTATTTT. Translating gives CASSRTRGVTDTQYF. The chain recombines TRBV5-1 with TRBJ2-3; D perhaps matches TRBD2 (5 bases). The CDR3 totals 15 residues. Trimming pared 4 bases from V and 2 bases from J, leaving 14 bases between. The germline gives CDR1 SGHRS, CDR2 YFSETQ.

The V call is TRBV18, the J call TRBJ1-2; D not resolved. CDR3 length: 13 amino acids. Germline assignment: CDR1 KGHSH and CDR2 LQKENI. The V gene lost 1 base and the J gene lost 2 bases, with 5 bases spanning the gap. The CDR3 protein is CASSPQANYGYTF. CDR3 sequence (DNA): TGTGCCAGCTCACCACAGGCGAACTATGGCTACACCTTC.

This sequence joins TRBV11-2 and TRBJ1-6, with TRBD1 identical over 7 bases. CDR3 size: 13 residues. Looked up from germline, CDR1 is SGHAT and CDR2 is FQNNGV. V dropped 9 bases and J dropped 9; count of bases not matched to a gene: 8. This CDR3 reads CASRRTGASPLHF. CDR3 coding DNA: TGTGCCAGTCGACGTACAGGGGCTTCACCCCTCCACTTT.

The chain carries TRBV5-8 and TRBJ1-2; 8 positions match TRBD1. Germline V gene sequence: CDR1 SGHTS, CDR2 YDEGEE. The length of the CDR3 is 16 residues. J gave up 5 bases and V 1 base, and 10 bases lay outside the gene matches. The CDR3 coding sequence is TGTGCCAGCAGCTTGAGGACAGGGCTGCTAAAGTATGGCTACACCTTC. Its translation is CASSLRTGLLKYGYTF.

This chain connects TRBV28 to TRBJ1-2, with D possibly TRBD1 on 6 matching bases. The germline V gene encodes CDR1 MDHEN and CDR2 SYDVKM. The CDR3 totals 13 residues. V was cut by 1 base and J by 6 bases, with 9 bases left in between. The CDR3 is CASSLYGGDGYTF. The CDR3 DNA sequence: TGTGCCAGCAGTTTATACGGGGGCGATGGCTACACCTTC.

This sequence joins TRBV5-6 and TRBJ2-5; D remains ambiguous. Germline V gene data show CDR1 as SGHDT and CDR2 as YYEEEE. This CDR3 is 11 amino acids long. Trimming removed 7 bases at V and 5 bases at J, with 9 bases between. Here the CDR3 reads CASSTSETQYF. For the CDR3, the DNA is TGTGCCAGCTCGACCTCCGAGACCCAGTACTTC. The full variable domain, in which reference TRBV5-6 and TRBJ2-5 provide the parts outside the CDR3, is DAGVTQSPTHLIKTRGQQVTLRCSPKSGHDTVSWYQQALGQGPQFIFQYYEEEERQRGNFPDRFSGHQFPNYSSELNVNALLLGDSALYLCASSTSETQYFGPGTRLLVL.

V gene TRBV28 combines with J gene TRBJ2-3; 12 nucleotides agree with TRBD2. The CDR3 runs 16 residues. Germline loops: CDR1 MDHEN, CDR2 SYDVKM. Trimming at V came to 5 bases and at J to 4 bases, leaving 7 bases not matched to a gene. CDR3 in amino acids: CASSRLAGVLADTQYF. The CDR3 nucleotides read TGTGCCAGCAGTCGACTAGCGGGAGTATTGGCAGATACGCAGTATTTT.